The TCR beta chain described here comes from a study of shared clonotypes between healthy human individuals. The germline V gene encodes CDR1 SGHNT and CDR2 YYREEE (reference sequence). CDR3 size: 18 residues. V was clipped by 3 bases and J by 4 bases; unmatched bases: 12. Only in-frame clones appear in the TCRdb table, and some are missing; sequencing was by immunoSEQ multiplex PCR. The data show some 2,000,000 clones, over 85% seen once. CD45RO-negative CD8 cells positively selected for CCR7 made up the naive population, which excluded terminally differentiated effector memory CD45RA+ cells. This chain connects TRBV5-4 to TRBJ2-3; the match to TRBD2 covers 12 bases. The receptor was derived from a man between 18 and 35 years old in good health. The material sequenced was naive CD8+ T cells sorted from blood. CDR3 nucleotide sequence: TGTGCCAGCAGCTCAACGGGACTAGCGGGCGATTTAGCAGATACGCAGTATTTT. Translation gives CASSSTGLAGDLADTQYF.